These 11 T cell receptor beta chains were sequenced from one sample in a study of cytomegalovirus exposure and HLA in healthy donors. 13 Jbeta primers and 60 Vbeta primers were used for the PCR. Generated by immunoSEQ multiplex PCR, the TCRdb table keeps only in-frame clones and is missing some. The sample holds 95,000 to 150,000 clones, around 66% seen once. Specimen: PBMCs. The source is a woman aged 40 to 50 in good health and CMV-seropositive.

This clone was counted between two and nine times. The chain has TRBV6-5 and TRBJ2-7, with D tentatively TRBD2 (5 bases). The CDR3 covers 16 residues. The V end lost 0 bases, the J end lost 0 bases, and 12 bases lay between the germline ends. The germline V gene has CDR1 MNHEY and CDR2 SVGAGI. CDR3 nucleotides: TGTGCCAGCAGTTACTCCGGGGTGTCAAGCTCCTACGAGCAGTACTTC. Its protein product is CASSYSGVSSSYEQYF.

The CDR3 region is CASSEADLIEAFF. The CDR3 DNA follows: TGTGCCAGCAGTGAAGCGGACCTAATTGAAGCTTTCTTT. This chain connects TRBV6-5 to TRBJ1-1, with D uncertain. The CDR3 is 13 residues long. The germline V gene encodes CDR1 MNHEY and CDR2 SVGAGI. Trimming stripped 5 bases from V and 7 bases from J, with 14 bases between.

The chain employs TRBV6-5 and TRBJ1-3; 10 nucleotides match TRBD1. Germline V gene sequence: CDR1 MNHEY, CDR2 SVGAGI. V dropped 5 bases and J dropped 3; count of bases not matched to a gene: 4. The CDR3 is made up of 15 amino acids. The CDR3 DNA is TGTGCCAGCAGTATCGGGACAGGGGTTGGAAACACCATATATTTT. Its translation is CASSIGTGVGNTIYF.

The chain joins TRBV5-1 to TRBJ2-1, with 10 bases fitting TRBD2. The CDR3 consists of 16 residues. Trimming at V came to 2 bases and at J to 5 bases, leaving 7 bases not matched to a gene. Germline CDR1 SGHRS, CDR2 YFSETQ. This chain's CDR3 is CASSFGGLAVDNEQFF. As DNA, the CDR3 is TGCGCCAGCAGCTTCGGAGGACTAGCGGTGGACAATGAGCAGTTCTTC.

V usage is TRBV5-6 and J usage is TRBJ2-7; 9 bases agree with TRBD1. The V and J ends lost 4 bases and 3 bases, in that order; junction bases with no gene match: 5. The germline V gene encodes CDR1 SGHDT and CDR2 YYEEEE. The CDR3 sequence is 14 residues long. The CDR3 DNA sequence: TGTGCCAGCAGCCTGGGACAGGGTGGCTACGAGCAGTACTTC. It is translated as CASSLGQGGYEQYF.

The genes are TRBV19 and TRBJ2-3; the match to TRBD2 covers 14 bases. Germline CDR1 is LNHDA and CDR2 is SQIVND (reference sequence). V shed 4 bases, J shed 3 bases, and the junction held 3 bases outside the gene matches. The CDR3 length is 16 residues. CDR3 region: CASSSRTSGGTDTQYF. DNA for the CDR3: TGTGCCAGTAGTAGCCGGACTAGCGGGGGGACAGATACGCAGTATTTT.

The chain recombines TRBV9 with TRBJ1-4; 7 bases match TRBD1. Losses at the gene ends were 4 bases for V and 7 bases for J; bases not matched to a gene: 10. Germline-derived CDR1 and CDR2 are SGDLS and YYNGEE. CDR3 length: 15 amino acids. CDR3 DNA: TGTGCCAGCAGCATCACGACAGGGTTGCGTGAAAAACTGTTTTTT. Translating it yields CASSITTGLREKLFF.

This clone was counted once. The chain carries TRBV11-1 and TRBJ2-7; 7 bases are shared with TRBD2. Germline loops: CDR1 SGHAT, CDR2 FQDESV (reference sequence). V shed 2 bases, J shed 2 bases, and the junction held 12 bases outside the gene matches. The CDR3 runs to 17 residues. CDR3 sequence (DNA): TGTGCCAGCAGCTTAATAGCGGGTTCTAGCGGTGCCTACGAGCAGTACTTC. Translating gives CASSLIAGSSGAYEQYF.

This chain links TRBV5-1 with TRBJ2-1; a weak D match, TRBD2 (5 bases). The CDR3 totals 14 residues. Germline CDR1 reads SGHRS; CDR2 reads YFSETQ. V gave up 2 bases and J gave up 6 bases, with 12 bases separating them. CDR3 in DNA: TGCGCCAGCAGCTTCCAAGAAGCGGTCAATGAGCAGTTCTTC. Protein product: CASSFQEAVNEQFF.

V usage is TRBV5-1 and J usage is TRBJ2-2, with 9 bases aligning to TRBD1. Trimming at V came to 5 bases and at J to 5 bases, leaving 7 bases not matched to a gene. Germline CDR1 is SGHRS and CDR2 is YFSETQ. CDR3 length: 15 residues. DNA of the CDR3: TGCGCCAGCAGTCCCGGGACAGGGAGGACCGGGGAGCTGTTTTTT. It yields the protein CASSPGTGRTGELFF.

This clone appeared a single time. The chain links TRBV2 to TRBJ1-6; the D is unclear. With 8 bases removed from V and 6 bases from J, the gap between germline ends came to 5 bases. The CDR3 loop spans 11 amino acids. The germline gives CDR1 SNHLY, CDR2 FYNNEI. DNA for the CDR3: TGTGCCAGCCTAGGTAATTCACCCCTCCACTTT. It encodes CASLGNSPLHF.